The present TCR beta chain was sequenced within a study of blood T cell repertoires in COVID-19. Study in general: Sites across the United States, Italy and Spain contributed samples from acute and convalescent COVID-19.

TCRdb's table, derived via immunoSEQ multiplex PCR, lists solely in-frame clones and lacks some. The table has approximately 200,000 clones, around 87% seen once; the top ten hold around 2.1%. The germline V gene has CDR1 SNHLY and CDR2 FYNNEI. V was pared by 9 bases and J by 0 bases, with 15 bases between. The length of the CDR3 is 15 residues. Allocation to cohorts depended on clinical history reported by the participants. Two negative PCRs, clearance, or symptom resolution characterized the recovered Cohort 3 donors. The receptor comes from a woman in her 30s who had recovered from COVID-19. The rearrangement links TRBV2 to TRBJ1-5, with no clear D. What was sequenced was PBMCs or T cells enriched from blood (not recorded which). The chain's CDR3 is CASTSSGDSNQPQHF. The CDR3 nucleotides read TGTGCCAGTACCTCGTCCGGGGATAGCAATCAGCCCCAGCATTTT.